The sample holds a few counts of the clone carrying this T cell receptor (beta chain). Germline loops: CDR1 MDHEN, CDR2 SYDVKM. CDR3 length: 13 residues. V gave up 6 bases and J gave up 6 bases, with 15 bases separating them. This sample was included in a study of T-cell reconstitution after alpha-beta-depleted transplantation in children. Preparing the TCRbeta library involved the use of unique molecular identifiers. Each CDR3 protein gets one entry after TCRdb re-called the PCR reads with MiXCR. The sample has a few hundred thousand distinct CDR3 sequences, approximately 13% seen once; the top ten hold 2% to 2.5%.

This clonotype originated in a male patient aged 5 to 17 who had a stem cell transplant for acute myeloid leukemia, so the T cells may come from the graft donor. The input for sequencing was PBMCs, mostly from graft donor cells, taken 360 days after TCRalphabeta/CD19-depleted stem cell transplant. The genes are TRBV28 and TRBJ2-7; D gene ambiguous. The CDR3 nucleotides are TGTGCCAGCAGACCGACATGGGCCTCCGAGCAGTACTTC. Translating it yields CASRPTWASEQYF.